This TCR beta chain was captured by sequencing in a study of blood T cell repertoires in COVID-19 (TCRdb year 2020). Background for the entire study: The collaborator samples originated in the United States, Italy and Spain and spanned the acute and convalescent phases of COVID-19. The material from the prospective study consisted of cDNA or gDNA derived from T cells, B-cell-depleted T cells, or PBMCs. The dataset comprised deeply sampled blood TCRbeta repertoires from subjects exposed to, actively infected with, or recovered from COVID-19. The repertoires were released in a freely available public database intended as a resource for research on the immune response to SARS-CoV-2. Samples came from the ongoing ImmuneRACE study (first 160 participants) plus 1,254 subjects from 6 global collaborators. Nearly every sample came with metadata listing a de-identified subject ID, COVID-19 status, age in years and sex. Where available, HLA class I and class II types were obtained from metadata supplied by the sample provider rather than from assay-based typing. Overall study outcomes, separate from this receptor: How much clinical and demographic metadata was included differed by source and by participant, and the metadata was provided uncurated.

Per the germline V gene, SGHRS is the CDR1 and YFSETQ is the CDR2. The CDR3 numbers 17 residues from cysteine through phenylalanine. Only the CDR3 region is kept as DNA, spanning 51 bases read in frame from base 1. V ends up 0 bases short and J 1 base short, with an unmatched junction base count of 9. In the prospective study, participants were 18 to 89 years old, resided in about two dozen geographic areas of the United States, and were enrolled through a virtual design. In the prospective study, participants were assigned to cohorts based on the clinical history participants reported in a screening survey and a study questionnaire. ImmuneRACE Cohort 3 recovered participants were defined by two consecutive negative NP/OP PCR tests, healthcare professional clearance, or symptom resolution. In the prospective study, mobile phlebotomists collected whole blood, serum and a nasopharyngeal or oropharyngeal swab from each participant. Prospective study participants could optionally give additional blood draws and questionnaires over an approximately two-month period. Prospective study blood samples were shipped either frozen or at room temperature before DNA extraction.

TCRbeta CDR3 regions were amplified from genomic DNA using the immunoSEQ Assay, a bias-controlled multiplex PCR. Turning to the authors' computational methods: The number of nucleated cells in each sample was estimated by amplification of reference gene primers within the assay. Sequence reads were collapsed and filtered to measure the absolute abundance of every unique TCRbeta CDR3 rearrangement. For each sample, productive Simpson clonality was calculated as the square root of Simpson's diversity index across productive rearrangements. Sourced from immuneACCESS, this table was stored by TCRdb with only in-frame sequences that have V and J called. A share of the clones is absent; for the studies checked, an unresolved V gene accounts for under half, and the remainder has no known explanation. V and J calls and clone size are as listed in that table; D and trimming were resolved from the DNA. Here the sample has over 200,000 clones; under 90% occur a single time. The ten largest clones take up less than 20% of the sample.

In its sample, this clone was seen once. The antigen it binds to is not known. Base qualities were left out, and no much larger clone turns up one base away. The sample taken for sequencing was PBMCs or T cells enriched from blood (not recorded which). The receptor chain draws on TRBV5-1 and TRBJ1-1, and 7 bases in between align with TRBD1. The clonotype comes from a man younger than 35 who had recovered from COVID-19. In nucleotide form, the sequence is TGCGCCAGCAGCTTGGAAGTCAGGGGGTATGGGAACACTGAAGCTTTCTTT. Its translation is CASSLEVRGYGNTEAFF.